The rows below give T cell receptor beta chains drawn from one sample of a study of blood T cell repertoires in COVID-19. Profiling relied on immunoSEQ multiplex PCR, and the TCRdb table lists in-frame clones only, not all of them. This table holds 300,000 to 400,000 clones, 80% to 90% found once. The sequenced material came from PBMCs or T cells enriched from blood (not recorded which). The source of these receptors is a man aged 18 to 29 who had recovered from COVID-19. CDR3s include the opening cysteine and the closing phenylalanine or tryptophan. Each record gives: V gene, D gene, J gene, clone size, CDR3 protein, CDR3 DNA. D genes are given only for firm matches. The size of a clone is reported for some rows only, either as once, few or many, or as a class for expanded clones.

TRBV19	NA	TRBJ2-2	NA	CASSILATGELFF	TGTGCCAGTAGTATTCTAGCGACCGGGGAGCTGTTTTTT
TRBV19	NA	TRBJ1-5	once	CASCWGTTNQPQHF	TGTGCCAGTTGTTGGGGGACAACGAATCAGCCCCAGCATTTT
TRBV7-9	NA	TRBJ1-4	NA	CASSPGVNNEKLFF	TGTGCCAGCAGCCCGGGAGTCAATAATGAAAAACTGTTTTTT
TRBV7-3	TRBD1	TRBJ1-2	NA	CASSLTGANRGYTF	TGTGCCAGCAGCCTGACAGGGGCTAATCGCGGCTACACCTTC
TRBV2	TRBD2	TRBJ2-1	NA	CASSATSGTYNEQFF	TGTGCCAGCAGTGCGACTAGCGGGACCTACAATGAGCAGTTCTTC
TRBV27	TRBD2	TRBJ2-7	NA	CASSPRTGGHYEQYF	TGTGCCAGCAGTCCTCGGACGGGAGGGCACTACGAGCAGTACTTC
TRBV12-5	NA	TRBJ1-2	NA	CASGSTRVHLQDVYYGYTF	TGTGCTAGTGGTTCAACCAGGGTCCACCTTCAGGACGTCTACTATGGCTACACCTTC
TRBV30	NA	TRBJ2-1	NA	CAWSRDTSSYNEQFF	TGTGCCTGGAGTCGCGATACGAGCTCCTACAATGAGCAGTTCTTC
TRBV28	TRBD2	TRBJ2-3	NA	CASTSGGARADTQYF	TGTGCCAGCACCTCCGGGGGGGCGCGGGCAGATACGCAGTATTTT
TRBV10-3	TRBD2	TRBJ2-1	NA	CAISESVAGGPNEQFF	TGTGCCATCAGTGAGTCAGTAGCGGGAGGGCCTAATGAGCAGTTCTTC
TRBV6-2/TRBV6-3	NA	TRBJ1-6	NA	CASSPGHSESSPLHF	TGTGCCAGCAGTCCGGGACATTCGGAGTCGTCACCCCTCCACTTT
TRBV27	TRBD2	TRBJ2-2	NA	CASSLIAGGYTGELFF	TGTGCCAGCAGTTTAATAGCGGGGGGATACACCGGGGAGCTGTTTTTT
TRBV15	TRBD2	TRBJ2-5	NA	CATSDTSGGYQETQYF	TGTGCCACCAGCGATACTAGCGGGGGGTACCAAGAGACCCAGTACTTC
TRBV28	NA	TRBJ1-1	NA	CASSFRGMGGNTEAFF	TGTGCCAGCAGTTTTAGGGGCATGGGTGGGAACACTGAAGCTTTCTTT
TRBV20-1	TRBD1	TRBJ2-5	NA	CSASRWTGEETQYF	TGCAGTGCTAGTCGATGGACAGGGGAGGAGACCCAGTACTTC
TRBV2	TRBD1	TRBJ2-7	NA	CASTTQGDEQYF	TGTGCCAGCACAACTCAGGGGGACGAGCAGTACTTC
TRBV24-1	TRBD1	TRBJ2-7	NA	CATSDPGTGDYEQYF	TGTGCCACCAGTGATCCCGGGACAGGGGACTACGAGCAGTACTTC
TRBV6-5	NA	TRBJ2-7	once	CASSYQVNGDEQYF	TGTGCCAGCAGTTACCAGGTAAACGGGGACGAGCAGTACTTC
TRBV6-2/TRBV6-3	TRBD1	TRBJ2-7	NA	CASSYLQGASEQYF	TGTGCCAGCAGTTACCTACAGGGGGCCTCCGAGCAGTACTTC
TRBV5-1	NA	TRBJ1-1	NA	CASSPGHQNTEAFF	TGCGCCAGCAGCCCTGGACACCAAAACACTGAAGCTTTCTTT
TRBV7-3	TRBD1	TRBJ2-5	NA	CASSPRQGQYQETQYF	TGTGCCAGCAGCCCCAGACAGGGACAGTACCAAGAGACCCAGTACTTC
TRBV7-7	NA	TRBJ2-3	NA	CASSLGSGTDTQYF	TGTGCCAGCAGCTTAGGGAGCGGGACAGATACGCAGTATTTT
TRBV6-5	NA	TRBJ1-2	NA	CASSFLGDTTYGYTF	TGTGCCAGCAGCTTCCTTGGGGACACTACCTATGGCTACACCTTC
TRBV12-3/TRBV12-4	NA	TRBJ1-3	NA	CASSSNSGNTIYF	TGTGCCAGCAGTTCAAACTCTGGAAACACCATATATTTT
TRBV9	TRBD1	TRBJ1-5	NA	CASSVEGDRADPQHF	TGTGCCAGCAGCGTAGAAGGGGACAGGGCTGATCCCCAGCATTTT
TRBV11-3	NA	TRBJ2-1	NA	CASSLNVLSYNEQFF	TGTGCCAGCAGCTTAAACGTACTCTCCTACAATGAGCAGTTCTTC
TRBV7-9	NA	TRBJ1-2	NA	CASSSLLGTPTSYVGYTF	TGTGCCAGCAGCTCTCTGCTGGGGACCCCGACTAGCTATGTAGGCTACACCTTC
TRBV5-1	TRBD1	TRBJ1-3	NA	CASSRQGGAYGNTIYF	TGCGCCAGCAGCAGACAAGGGGGCGCCTATGGAAACACCATATATTTT
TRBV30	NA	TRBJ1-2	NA	CAWSREQLYGYTF	TGTGCCTGGAGTCGTGAACAGCTCTATGGCTACACCTTC
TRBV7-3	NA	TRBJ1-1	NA	CASSADRNTEAFF	TGTGCCAGCAGCGCCGACAGGAACACTGAAGCTTTCTTT
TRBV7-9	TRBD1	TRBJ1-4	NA	CATRGDRGPLEKLFF	TGTGCCACGCGGGGGGACAGGGGTCCCCTAGAAAAACTGTTTTTT
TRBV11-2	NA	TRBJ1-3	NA	CASSLAGYTIYF	TGTGCCAGCAGCTTAGCAGGGTACACCATATATTTT
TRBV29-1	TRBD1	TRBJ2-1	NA	CSVPRTGGAKFF	TGCAGCGTTCCGAGGACAGGGGGCGCAAAGTTCTTC
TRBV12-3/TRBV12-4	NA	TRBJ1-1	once	CASKVGGTEAFF	TGTGCCAGCAAAGTCGGGGGCACTGAAGCTTTCTTT
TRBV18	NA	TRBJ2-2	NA	CASSPTGSGELFF	TGTGCCAGCTCCCCAACAGGGAGCGGGGAGCTGTTTTTT
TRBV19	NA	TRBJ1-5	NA	CASSPTDRSNQPQHF	TGTGCCAGCAGTCCCACGGACAGAAGCAATCAGCCCCAGCATTTT
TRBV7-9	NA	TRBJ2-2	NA	CASSPPRGELFF	TGTGCCAGCAGCCCACCACGGGGGGAGCTGTTTTTT
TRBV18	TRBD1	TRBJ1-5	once	CASSPLDRGLGDNQPQHF	TGTGCCAGCTCACCACTCGACAGGGGGCTGGGTGACAATCAGCCCCAGCATTTT
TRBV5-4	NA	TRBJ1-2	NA	CASSITDTYGYTF	TGTGCCAGCAGCATTACAGACACCTATGGCTACACCTTC
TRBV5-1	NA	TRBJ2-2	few	CASSVGGTNTGELFF	TGCGCCAGCAGTGTCGGGGGAACGAACACCGGGGAGCTGTTTTTT
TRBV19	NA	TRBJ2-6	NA	CASSILWGAGANVLTF	TGTGCCAGTAGTATATTGTGGGGGGCTGGGGCCAACGTCCTGACTTTC
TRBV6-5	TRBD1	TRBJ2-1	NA	CASSYSGTGVHNEQFF	TGTGCCAGCAGTTACTCCGGGACAGGAGTCCACAATGAGCAGTTCTTC
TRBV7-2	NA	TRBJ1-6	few	CASSPVNSPLHF	TGTGCCAGCAGCCCCGTTAATTCACCCCTCCACTTT
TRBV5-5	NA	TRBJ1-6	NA	CASSLANQYNSPLHF	TGTGCCAGCAGCTTGGCCAATCAATATAATTCACCCCTCCACTTT
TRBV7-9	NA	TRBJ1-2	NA	CASSLWDSEGYTF	TGTGCCAGCAGCTTATGGGACTCAGAGGGCTACACCTTC
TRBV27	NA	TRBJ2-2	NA	CASSEYTGELFF	TGTGCCAGCAGTGAGTACACCGGGGAGCTGTTTTTT
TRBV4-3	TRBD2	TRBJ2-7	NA	CASSQDLALTSGGPTYEQYF	TGCGCCAGCAGCCAAGATCTTGCTTTGACTAGCGGGGGACCCACCTACGAGCAGTACTTC
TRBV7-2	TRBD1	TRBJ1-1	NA	CASSLQQGVTTKEGFF	TGTGCCAGCAGCTTACAGCAGGGGGTTACAACTAAAGAAGGTTTCTTT
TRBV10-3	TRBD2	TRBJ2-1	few	CAISVRTSGRNEQFF	TGTGCCATCAGTGTACGGACTAGCGGGAGGAATGAGCAGTTCTTC
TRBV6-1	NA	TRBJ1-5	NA	CASSERRDQPQHF	TGTGCCAGCAGTGAAAGGCGGGATCAGCCCCAGCATTTT
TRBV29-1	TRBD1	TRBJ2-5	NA	CSVPWDRGQETQYF	TGCAGCGTTCCCTGGGACAGGGGCCAAGAGACCCAGTACTTC
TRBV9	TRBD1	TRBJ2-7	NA	CASNPGDRVSEEQYF	TGTGCCAGCAACCCCGGAGACAGGGTCTCAGAAGAGCAGTACTTC
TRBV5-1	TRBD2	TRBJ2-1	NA	CASSSLAEGYNEQFF	TGCGCCAGCAGCTCGCTAGCGGAGGGCTACAATGAGCAGTTCTTC
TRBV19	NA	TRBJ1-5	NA	CASSPEWQSNQPQHF	TGTGCCAGTAGCCCCGAATGGCAGAGCAATCAGCCCCAGCATTTT